This is a list of T cell receptor beta chains from one sample in a study of T cells in Graves' hyperthyroidism and ophthalmopathy. TCRdb analysed the multiplex PCR reads with MiXCR anew, one entry per CDR3 protein. Among about 530,000 distinct CDR3 sequences listed, under 20% were seen once. Sequencing used blood. These receptors were taken from a woman aged 18 to 35 with Graves' ophthalmopathy. The CDR3 runs from the conserved cysteine through the conserved F or W. The order of the fields is D gene, J gene, clone size, V gene, CDR3 DNA, CDR3 protein. A D gene is named only where the DNA matches it firmly. Some rows have no size entry. The others give once, few or many, or a class for an expanded clone.

D gene: -
J gene: TRBJ1-5
clone size: -
V gene: TRBV15
CDR3 DNA: TGTGCCACCAGCAGAGGACAGGACCTGCAGCCCCAGCATTTT
CDR3 protein: CATSRGQDLQPQHF

D gene: TRBD1
J gene: TRBJ1-1
clone size: once
V gene: TRBV20-1
CDR3 DNA: TGCAGTGCTAGCCGACAGGGGGCCCTGGCAGCTTTCTTT
CDR3 protein: CSASRQGALAAFF

D gene: -
J gene: TRBJ1-5
clone size: many
V gene: TRBV11-2
CDR3 DNA: TGTGCCAGCAGCTTAGACGGGCAGGGGTATCAGCCCCAGCATTTT
CDR3 protein: CASSLDGQGYQPQHF

D gene: TRBD2
J gene: TRBJ2-3
clone size: many
V gene: TRBV3-1
CDR3 DNA: TGTGCCAGCAGCCTGCGGGGGGCCCTCACAGATACGCAGTATTTT
CDR3 protein: CASSLRGALTDTQYF

D gene: TRBD1
J gene: TRBJ1-6
clone size: -
V gene: TRBV25-1
CDR3 DNA: TGTGCCAGCAGCCACAGGGGGTGGTCACCCCTCCACTTT
CDR3 protein: CASSHRGWSPLHF

D gene: -
J gene: TRBJ2-7
clone size: many
V gene: TRBV6-1
CDR3 DNA: TGTGCCAGCATCAGATCGGGGCCCGCGTACGAGCAGTACTTC
CDR3 protein: CASIRSGPAYEQYF

D gene: TRBD1
J gene: TRBJ1-1
clone size: many
V gene: TRBV30
CDR3 DNA: TGTGCCTGGAGGCGCGCAGGGGGTATGAATACTGAAGCTTTCTTT
CDR3 protein: CAWRRAGGMNTEAFF

D gene: -
J gene: TRBJ2-3
clone size: many
V gene: TRBV5-5
CDR3 DNA: TGTGCCAGCAGCTCCACCGACAGAAGTACGCAGTATTTT
CDR3 protein: CASSSTDRSTQYF

D gene: TRBD2
J gene: TRBJ2-7
clone size: many
V gene: TRBV20-1
CDR3 DNA: TGCAGCATTTCCAGCGGGATACTACGAGAGCAGTACTTC
CDR3 protein: CSISSGILREQYF

D gene: -
J gene: TRBJ1-4
clone size: -
V gene: TRBV4-1
CDR3 DNA: TGCGCCAGCAGCCAAGTACCCGCAACTAATGAAAAACTGTTTTTT
CDR3 protein: CASSQVPATNEKLFF

D gene: -
J gene: TRBJ2-3
clone size: few
V gene: TRBV5-1
CDR3 DNA: TGCGCCAGCCGAGTGGGGGGCAGCACAGATACGCAGTATTTT
CDR3 protein: CASRVGGSTDTQYF

D gene: -
J gene: TRBJ1-4
clone size: few
V gene: TRBV6-1
CDR3 DNA: TGTGCCAGCAAGGAACTGTTTTTT
CDR3 protein: CASKELFF

D gene: -
J gene: TRBJ1-6
clone size: many
V gene: TRBV7-3
CDR3 DNA: TGTGCCAGCAGCTTAGAGGGACAAGGGAGTTCACCCCTCCACTTT
CDR3 protein: CASSLEGQGSSPLHF

D gene: -
J gene: TRBJ2-2
clone size: few
V gene: TRBV27
CDR3 DNA: TGTGCCAGCAGCTCACCCACTAGCTCGGTCACCGGGGAGCTGTTTTTT
CDR3 protein: CASSSPTSSVTGELFF

D gene: -
J gene: TRBJ1-5
clone size: many
V gene: TRBV2
CDR3 DNA: TGTGCCAGCAGTGAATTGAGCCAGAATCAGCCCCAGCATTTT
CDR3 protein: CASSELSQNQPQHF

D gene: TRBD1
J gene: TRBJ1-1
clone size: many
V gene: TRBV3-1
CDR3 DNA: TGTGCCAGCAGCCCCTGGGACAGAACTGAAGCTTTCTTT
CDR3 protein: CASSPWDRTEAFF

D gene: TRBD2
J gene: TRBJ2-7
clone size: -
V gene: TRBV20-1
CDR3 DNA: TGCAGTGCTAGAGGGACTAGCGGTGACTTCTACGAGCAGTACTTC
CDR3 protein: CSARGTSGDFYEQYF

D gene: TRBD1
J gene: TRBJ1-3
clone size: -
V gene: TRBV2
CDR3 DNA: TGTGCCAGCAGTAACCGGGACAGCAACTCTGGAAACACCATATATTTT
CDR3 protein: CASSNRDSNSGNTIYF

D gene: -
J gene: TRBJ1-5
clone size: few
V gene: TRBV28
CDR3 DNA: TGTGCCAGCAGCCGTGACAGGTCAAGGAGCAATCAGCCCCAGCATTTT
CDR3 protein: CASSRDRSRSNQPQHF

D gene: -
J gene: TRBJ2-3
clone size: many
V gene: TRBV20-1
CDR3 DNA: TGCAGTGCTAGAGATAATCGGGCTGCACGACTCACAGATACGCAGTATTTT
CDR3 protein: CSARDNRAARLTDTQYF

D gene: TRBD1
J gene: TRBJ1-4
clone size: many
V gene: TRBV28
CDR3 DNA: TGTGCCAGCAGTCCAGCGACAGGGGCCTTGGGAAAACTGTTTTTT
CDR3 protein: CASSPATGALGKLFF

D gene: -
J gene: TRBJ2-1
clone size: many
V gene: TRBV10-3
CDR3 DNA: TGTGCCATCACGGCCGGGGGTTACAATGAGCAGTTCTTC
CDR3 protein: CAITAGGYNEQFF

D gene: -
J gene: TRBJ1-1
clone size: many
V gene: TRBV7-9
CDR3 DNA: TGTGCCAGCAGCTTAGTCAGGGAGAACACTGAAGCTTTCTTT
CDR3 protein: CASSLVRENTEAFF

D gene: TRBD1
J gene: TRBJ2-3
clone size: few
V gene: TRBV9
CDR3 DNA: TGTGCCAGCAGCGCCGGACAGGGGGCGTTAGATACGCAGTATTTT
CDR3 protein: CASSAGQGALDTQYF

D gene: -
J gene: TRBJ2-3
clone size: many
V gene: TRBV5-5
CDR3 DNA: TGTGCCAGCAGCCCCGACAGGACCATTTACTCTAGCACAGATACGCAGTATTTT
CDR3 protein: CASSPDRTIYSSTDTQYF

D gene: -
J gene: TRBJ2-7
clone size: many
V gene: TRBV30
CDR3 DNA: TGTGCCTGGAGTGTACGGGCTAGCGAAACCTACGAGCAGTACTTC
CDR3 protein: CAWSVRASETYEQYF

D gene: TRBD1
J gene: TRBJ1-5
clone size: -
V gene: TRBV7-2
CDR3 DNA: TGTGCCAGCAGCTTATACCAGGGGGGCCCTCAGCCCCAGCATTTT
CDR3 protein: CASSLYQGGPQPQHF

D gene: -
J gene: TRBJ2-1
clone size: -
V gene: TRBV7-3
CDR3 DNA: TGTGCCAGCAGCTTGGATGGGGAGAGCTCCTACAATGAGCAGTTCTTC
CDR3 protein: CASSLDGESSYNEQFF

D gene: -
J gene: TRBJ1-5
clone size: -
V gene: TRBV2
CDR3 DNA: TGTGCCAGCAGTCCACAGGGTGAGCAGCCCCAGCATTTT
CDR3 protein: CASSPQGEQPQHF

D gene: TRBD1
J gene: TRBJ1-1
clone size: few
V gene: TRBV29-1
CDR3 DNA: TGCAGCGCAACCGCGGACAGGGTTACTGAAGCTTTCTTT
CDR3 protein: CSATADRVTEAFF

D gene: TRBD1
J gene: TRBJ2-1
clone size: -
V gene: TRBV19
CDR3 DNA: TGTGCCAGTAGTATACAAGGGGGCAGTGAGCAGTTCTTC
CDR3 protein: CASSIQGGSEQFF

D gene: -
J gene: TRBJ1-5
clone size: many
V gene: TRBV10-3
CDR3 DNA: TGTGCCATCCGTGGATCAGGGAGCAATCAGCCCCAGCATTTT
CDR3 protein: CAIRGSGSNQPQHF

D gene: TRBD2
J gene: TRBJ2-7
clone size: few
V gene: TRBV4-3
CDR3 DNA: TGCGCCAGCAGCCAAGACCCAAGCGGGGCCTACGAGCAGTACTTC
CDR3 protein: CASSQDPSGAYEQYF

D gene: -
J gene: TRBJ1-1
clone size: many
V gene: TRBV27
CDR3 DNA: TGTGCCAGCAGTTTTACCCAGAACACTGAAGCTTTCTTT
CDR3 protein: CASSFTQNTEAFF

D gene: TRBD1
J gene: TRBJ2-1
clone size: many
V gene: TRBV5-1
CDR3 DNA: TGCGCCAGCAGCTTAGATGGACAGGGGGCTTCCTACAATGAGCAGTTCTTC
CDR3 protein: CASSLDGQGASYNEQFF

D gene: TRBD1
J gene: TRBJ1-2
clone size: -
V gene: TRBV7-9
CDR3 DNA: TGTGCCAGCGCTGGACAGGGAGACTATGGCTACACCTTC
CDR3 protein: CASAGQGDYGYTF

D gene: -
J gene: TRBJ1-3
clone size: few
V gene: TRBV20-1
CDR3 DNA: TGCAGTGCTAGAGAGATGGGGGCTGGAAACACCATATATTTT
CDR3 protein: CSAREMGAGNTIYF

D gene: -
J gene: TRBJ2-7
clone size: -
V gene: TRBV27
CDR3 DNA: TGTGCCAGCAGCTGGATTGGGTCCTACGAGCAGTACTTC
CDR3 protein: CASSWIGSYEQYF

D gene: -
J gene: TRBJ1-1
clone size: many
V gene: TRBV6-1
CDR3 DNA: TGTGCCAGCGCCCTCAATATTAGGGTTGAAGCTTTCTTT
CDR3 protein: CASALNIRVEAFF

D gene: -
J gene: TRBJ1-2
clone size: many
V gene: TRBV27
CDR3 DNA: TGTGCCAGCAGTGCCCGCAGGGAGGACGATGGCTACACCTTC
CDR3 protein: CASSARREDDGYTF

D gene: -
J gene: TRBJ2-1
clone size: -
V gene: TRBV19
CDR3 DNA: TGTGCCAGTAGTATCCGGTACGACAATGAGCAGTTCTTC
CDR3 protein: CASSIRYDNEQFF

D gene: TRBD2
J gene: TRBJ2-1
clone size: many
V gene: TRBV20-1
CDR3 DNA: TGCAGTGCTAGAGATACCACGCGGGGGGACAATGAGCAGTTCTTC
CDR3 protein: CSARDTTRGDNEQFF

D gene: -
J gene: TRBJ2-7
clone size: many
V gene: TRBV6-1
CDR3 DNA: TGTGCCAGCAGTTCGGACCGCGGGCGGCAGTACTTC
CDR3 protein: CASSSDRGRQYF

D gene: -
J gene: TRBJ1-2
clone size: -
V gene: TRBV20-1
CDR3 DNA: TGCAGTGCTACCGATAGGGCAGATACTAACTATGGCTACACCTTC
CDR3 protein: CSATDRADTNYGYTF

D gene: TRBD1
J gene: TRBJ2-3
clone size: few
V gene: TRBV11-2
CDR3 DNA: TGTGCCAGCAGCTTCCACGGGACAGGGAACGCAGATACGCAGTATTTT
CDR3 protein: CASSFHGTGNADTQYF

D gene: TRBD1
J gene: TRBJ1-6
clone size: -
V gene: TRBV18
CDR3 DNA: TGTGCCAGCTCACCCAAAGACAGGGGAAATTCACCCCTCCACTTT
CDR3 protein: CASSPKDRGNSPLHF

D gene: -
J gene: TRBJ2-3
clone size: many
V gene: TRBV7-9
CDR3 DNA: TGTGCCAGCAGCTTAGTTCGGACAGTAAGCACAGATACGCAGTATTTT
CDR3 protein: CASSLVRTVSTDTQYF

D gene: -
J gene: TRBJ1-5
clone size: -
V gene: TRBV7-9
CDR3 DNA: TGTGCCAGCAGCGCGCCGGGGCAGTGGCAGCCCCAGCATTTT
CDR3 protein: CASSAPGQWQPQHF

D gene: -
J gene: TRBJ1-1
clone size: many
V gene: TRBV9
CDR3 DNA: TGTGCCAGCAGCGGATTGAACACTGAAGCTTTCTTT
CDR3 protein: CASSGLNTEAFF

D gene: -
J gene: TRBJ2-5
clone size: -
V gene: TRBV7-9
CDR3 DNA: TGTGCCAGCAGCCCGGGGGGCCCGTTGGAGACCCAGTACTTC
CDR3 protein: CASSPGGPLETQYF

D gene: -
J gene: TRBJ1-2
clone size: many
V gene: TRBV28
CDR3 DNA: TGTGCCAGCAGTTTAACCCACCGCAGGGAGACTAACTATGGCTACACCTTC
CDR3 protein: CASSLTHRRETNYGYTF

D gene: TRBD2
J gene: TRBJ2-1
clone size: many
V gene: TRBV5-1
CDR3 DNA: TGCGCCAGCAGCTTGGAGGGAGGGCCCGTCTATGAGCAGTTCTTC
CDR3 protein: CASSLEGGPVYEQFF

D gene: -
J gene: TRBJ1-1
clone size: many
V gene: TRBV18
CDR3 DNA: TGTGCCAGCTCACCACAGGGTGTCGGCCTCTTGAACACTGAAGCTTTCTTT
CDR3 protein: CASSPQGVGLLNTEAFF

D gene: -
J gene: TRBJ2-7
clone size: many
V gene: TRBV30
CDR3 DNA: TGTGCCTGGAGTGTAAATAGGTACGACTCCTACGAGCAGTACTTC
CDR3 protein: CAWSVNRYDSYEQYF

D gene: -
J gene: TRBJ2-5
clone size: many
V gene: TRBV30
CDR3 DNA: TGTGCCTGGGGAAAGGACGCCGACTACCAAGAGACCCAGTACTTC
CDR3 protein: CAWGKDADYQETQYF

D gene: TRBD1
J gene: TRBJ1-5
clone size: many
V gene: TRBV28
CDR3 DNA: TGTGCCAGCAGTCAACACAGGGGTGGCAATCAGCCCCAGCATTTT
CDR3 protein: CASSQHRGGNQPQHF

D gene: TRBD1
J gene: TRBJ2-1
clone size: many
V gene: TRBV5-5
CDR3 DNA: TGTGCCAGCAGGCGGACAGGGGGGAATGAGCAGTTCTTC
CDR3 protein: CASRRTGGNEQFF